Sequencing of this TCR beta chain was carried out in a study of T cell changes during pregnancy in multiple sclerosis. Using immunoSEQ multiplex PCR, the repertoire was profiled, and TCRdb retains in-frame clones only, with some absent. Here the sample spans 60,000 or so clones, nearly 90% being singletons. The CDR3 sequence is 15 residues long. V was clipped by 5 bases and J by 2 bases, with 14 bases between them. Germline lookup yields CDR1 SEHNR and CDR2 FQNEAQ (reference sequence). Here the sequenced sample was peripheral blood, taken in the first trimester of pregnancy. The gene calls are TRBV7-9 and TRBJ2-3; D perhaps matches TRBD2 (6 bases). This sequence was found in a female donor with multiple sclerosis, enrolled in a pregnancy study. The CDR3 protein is CASSPGGFDTDTQYF. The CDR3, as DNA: TGTGCCAGCAGCCCCGGGGGATTTGACACAGATACGCAGTATTTT.